These 27 T cell receptor beta chains were sequenced from one sample in a study of blood T cell repertoires in COVID-19. TCRdb keeps only in-frame clones here, not all; method: immunoSEQ multiplex PCR. The sample holds 25,000 to 35,000 clones; about 83% are singletons and the top ten take roughly 27%. Source material: peripheral blood. The origin of the receptors is a man aged 65-85 years with active COVID-19.

This rearrangement joins TRBV5-1 to TRBJ2-7; the D is unclear. This CDR3 spans 12 amino acids. Germline lookup yields CDR1 SGHRS and CDR2 YFSETQ. V shed 2 bases and J shed 1 base, with 4 bases lying between them. CDR3 loop: CASSLSSYEQYF. CDR3 DNA sequence: TGCGCCAGCAGCTTATCATCCTACGAGCAGTACTTC.

The chain links TRBV10-3 to TRBJ2-3; the match to TRBD1 covers 8 bases. The V segment lost 3 bases and the J segment 0 bases; nucleotides outside the gene matches: 5. CDR3 length equals 16 residues. CDR1 is ENHRY and CDR2 is SYGVKD in the germline V gene. CDR3 region: CAISEGTGYSTDTQYF. CDR3 bases: TGTGCCATCAGTGAAGGGACAGGATATAGCACAGATACGCAGTATTTT.

CDR3 loop: CASSPYSGSEAFF. CDR3 DNA: TGTGCCAGCAGTCCCTATTCAGGGTCTGAAGCTTTCTTT. This chain connects TRBV25-1 to TRBJ1-1; D possibly corresponds to TRBD1 (5 bases). The CDR3 is made up of 13 amino acids. CDR1 and CDR2 (germline): MGHDK, SYGVNS. V was clipped by 5 bases and J by 6 bases, with 13 bases between them.

This clone has just one count. This chain links TRBV7-8 with TRBJ2-7; weak D call: TRBD1 (6 bases). V was trimmed by 4 bases and J by 10 bases, leaving 14 bases between them. CDR3 size: 12 residues. Looked up from germline, CDR1 is SGHVS and CDR2 is FQNEAQ. CDR3 sequence: CASSSNRERQYF. The CDR3 nucleotides read TGTGCCAGCAGCTCGAACAGGGAGAGACAGTACTTC.

The chain carries TRBV7-3 and TRBJ1-1; weak D call: TRBD1 (6 bases). The CDR3 loop spans 15 amino acids. The V and J ends lost 0 bases and 1 base respectively, with 9 bases between them. Germline loops: CDR1 SGHTA, CDR2 FQGTGA. CDR3 DNA: TGTGCCAGCAGCTTAACTCCAGGGGAGAACACTGAAGCTTTCTTT. As protein: CASSLTPGENTEAFF.

This clone ranks as medium-sized. V usage is TRBV28 and J usage is TRBJ1-1; D unclear. Trimming cost V 4 bases and J 7 bases, with 16 bases left between them. Germline V lookup: CDR1 MDHEN, CDR2 SYDVKM. This CDR3 has 14 residues. CDR3 DNA: TGTGCCAGCAGTTGCGCTAGCCTAGGGTGTGAAGCTTTCTTT. It codes for CASSCASLGCEAFF. The entire variable domain, with the rest obtained from reference TRBV28 and TRBJ1-1, is as follows: DVKVTQSSRYLVKRTGEKVFLECVQDMDHENMFWYRQDPGLGLRLIYFSYDVKMKEKGDIPEGYSVSREKKERFSLILESASTNQTSMYLCASSCASLGCEAFFGQGTRLTVV.

This chain joins TRBV11-2 and TRBJ1-4; 7 bases are a match to TRBD1. V was pared by 5 bases and J by 7 bases, with 4 bases of the junction left unmatched. Germline CDR1 SGHAT, CDR2 FQNNGV. The CDR3 has 13 amino acids. CDR3 sequence reads: CASSRRQGEKLFF. The CDR3 region has the DNA TGTGCCAGCAGCAGACGACAGGGTGAAAAACTGTTTTTT.

The table lists this clone with a few counts. This sequence joins TRBV7-2 and TRBJ1-1; the D is unclear. CDR1 is SGHTA, CDR2 FQGNSA, per germline. V was shortened by 1 base and J by 8 bases, with 14 bases between the two germline ends. The CDR3 is 14 amino acids. The CDR3 nucleotides read TGTGCCAGCAGCTTAGGTTTTCGGAGTACGGAAGCTTTCTTT. Protein: CASSLGFRSTEAFF.

The count of this clone is one. The chain links TRBV27 to TRBJ2-7; a possible D gene is TRBD1 (6 bases). The CDR3 has 13 residues. Trimming cost V 3 bases and J 4 bases, with 10 bases left between them. Looked up from germline, CDR1 is MNHEY and CDR2 is SMNVEV (reference sequence). The CDR3, as DNA: TGTGCCAGCAGTTTGGTTCAGGGGTACGAGCAGTACTTC. Amino acids: CASSLVQGYEQYF.

The V and J genes are TRBV5-1 and TRBJ1-2; D perhaps matches TRBD1 (6 bases). This CDR3 is built from 15 residues. The germline V gene encodes CDR1 SGHRS and CDR2 YFSETQ. Trimming cost V 4 bases and J 4 bases, with 17 bases left between them. The CDR3, as DNA: TGCGCCAGCAGCATGACCAGTCAGGGGCCCTATGGCTACACCTTC. Protein product: CASSMTSQGPYGYTF.

Concerning this clone itself: A junction end diverges from the germline sequence, so it may reflect a read error. The chain joins TRBV18 to TRBJ2-7; D call uncertain. This CDR3 has 14 residues. The germline V gene has CDR1 KGHSH and CDR2 LQKENI. The CDR3 protein is CASSRLDTSSEQYF. CDR3 coding DNA: TGTGCCAGCTCACGGTTAGACACATCCTCCGAGCAGTACTTC.

The chain recombines TRBV27 with TRBJ2-3; 13 bases fit TRBD2. The V segment lost 8 bases and the J segment 1 base; nucleotides outside the gene matches: 12. This CDR3 region has 18 residues. The germline gives CDR1 MNHEY, CDR2 SMNVEV (reference sequence). The CDR3 bases are TGTGCCAGCCCAGCCGGGACTAGCGGGAAGAATGGCACAGATACGCAGTATTTT. Translated: CASPAGTSGKNGTDTQYF.

The chain employs TRBV7-9 and TRBJ2-7; 11 nucleotides line up with TRBD1. The CDR3 covers 15 residues. V lost 4 bases and J lost 4; bases outside the gene matches: 6. Germline CDR1 reads SEHNR; CDR2 reads FQNEAQ (reference sequence). The CDR3 coding sequence is TGTGCCAGCAGCTCACCCGGGACAGGGGGTTACGAGCAGTACTTC. Its protein is CASSSPGTGGYEQYF. Looking up the rest from reference TRBV7-9 and TRBJ2-7 gives the full variable domain: DTGVSQNPRHKITKRGQNVTFRCDPISEHNRLYWYRQTLGQGPEFLTYFQNEAQLEKSRLLSDRFSAERPKGSFSTLEIQRTEQGDSAMYLCASSSPGTGGYEQYFGPGTRLTVT.

This chain uses TRBV2 with TRBJ2-2; D remains unclear. The CDR3 runs to 15 residues. V lost 4 bases, J lost 0 bases, and 9 bases lay in between. Looked up from germline, CDR1 is SNHLY and CDR2 is FYNNEI. The CDR3 bases are TGTGCCAGCAGTGGGTTACGGGCGAACACCGGGGAGCTGTTTTTT. Encoded protein: CASSGLRANTGELFF.

The V call is TRBV5-1, the J call TRBJ1-5, with 8 bases fitting TRBD1. CDR1 and CDR2 from the germline V gene are SGHRS and YFSETQ. V was clipped by 3 bases and J by 3 bases; unmatched bases: 14. The CDR3 is 18 amino acids. The CDR3 DNA reads as TGCGCCAGCAGCTCGACACCCACGGACAGGGTAAACAATCAGCCCCAGCATTTT. It translates to CASSSTPTDRVNNQPQHF.

The chain joins TRBV7-2 to TRBJ1-2; D uncertain. The germline gives CDR1 SGHTA, CDR2 FQGNSA. This CDR3 has 17 residues. Trimming cost V 1 base and J 2 bases, with 17 bases left between them. The DNA of the CDR3 is TGTGCCAGCAGCTTAGTTCCGCATTTCCCCGCGAACTATGGCTACACCTTC. This encodes CASSLVPHFPANYGYTF.

The V and J genes are TRBV20-1 and TRBJ1-2, with D possibly matching TRBD1 (5 bases). Germline V gene sequence: CDR1 DFQATT, CDR2 SNEGSKA (reference sequence). Between the trimmed V and J ends, which lost 3 bases and 5 bases, there was a span of 13 bases. This CDR3 is 13 amino acids long. CDR3 sequence: CSASLPGYYGYTF. The DNA for the CDR3 is TGCAGTGCTAGTCTGCCAGGGTATTATGGCTACACCTTC.

This chain uses TRBV7-3 with TRBJ2-5, with D unclear. V dropped 4 bases and J dropped 7 bases, with 10 bases sitting between them. CDR3 length equals 12 residues. CDR1 SGHTA and CDR2 FQGTGA come from the germline V gene. This chain's CDR3 is CASSSPGGTQYF. DNA for the CDR3: TGTGCCAGCAGCTCCCCCGGCGGGACCCAGTACTTC.

The genes are TRBV5-1 and TRBJ2-1, with TRBD1 matching 9 bases. The length of the CDR3 is 15 residues. J gave up 8 bases and V 7 bases, and 13 bases lay outside the gene matches. CDR1 is SGHRS and CDR2 is YFSETQ in the germline V gene. CDR3: CASGSTGQGGDEQFF. The CDR3 DNA sequence: TGCGCCAGCGGTTCAACGGGACAGGGAGGCGATGAGCAGTTCTTC.

This chain connects TRBV5-1 to TRBJ1-4, with TRBD1 matching 9 bases. CDR3 size: 17 residues. The germline V gene encodes CDR1 SGHRS and CDR2 YFSETQ. V gave up 4 bases and J gave up 1 base; unmatched junction bases: 8. Here the CDR3 DNA reads TGCGCCAGCAGCATCTCCCCGGGACAGGGAACTAATGAAAAACTGTTTTTT. Encoded protein: CASSISPGQGTNEKLFF. Full variable domain (rest looked up from reference TRBV5-1 and TRBJ1-4): KAGVTQTPRYLIKTRGQQVTLSCSPISGHRSVSWYQQTPGQGLQFLFEYFSETQRNKGNFPGRFSGRQFSNSRSEMNVSTLELGDSALYLCASSISPGQGTNEKLFFGSGTQLSVL.

This sequence joins TRBV2 and TRBJ2-7; a possible D gene is TRBD1 (5 bases). With 3 bases removed from V and 5 bases from J, the gap between germline ends came to 20 bases. The germline V gene encodes CDR1 SNHLY and CDR2 FYNNEI. CDR3 length: 16 residues. The CDR3 is CASSDLRQGDLDEQYF. The CDR3 DNA follows: TGTGCCAGCAGTGATCTCCGGCAGGGCGATCTCGACGAGCAGTACTTC.

CDR3 bases: TGTGCCAGCAGTTACAACCGACAAACTCAAGAGACCCAGTACTTC. It codes for CASSYNRQTQETQYF. The chain recombines TRBV6-5 with TRBJ2-5; D remains ambiguous. The V end lost 2 bases, the J end lost 2 bases, and 12 bases lay between the germline ends. Germline V CDR1 and CDR2: MNHEY, SVGAGI. CDR3 size: 15 residues.

The chain uses TRBV7-2 and TRBJ1-1; D is unclear. Deletions cut 5 bases from V and 11 bases from J, with 21 bases between. CDR3 length: 14 amino acids. CDR1 SGHTA and CDR2 FQGNSA come from the germline V gene. The CDR3 DNA sequence: TGTGCCAGCAGCCCCCAATCCGGGATCTCGCAGGCTTTCTTT. Protein sequence: CASSPQSGISQAFF.

This clone has a single count. The chain joins TRBV11-2 to TRBJ1-1, with TRBD1 matching 7 bases. This CDR3 region has 15 residues. Per the germline V gene, CDR1 is SGHAT and CDR2 is FQNNGV. Unmatched junction bases numbered 11, after V lost 5 bases and J lost 5 bases. CDR3 in DNA: TGTGCCAGCAGCCCACAACAGGGGAGAGGGACTGAAGCTTTCTTT. It specifies CASSPQQGRGTEAFF.

This rearrangement joins TRBV4-2 to TRBJ2-7, with 12 bases identical to TRBD2. The CDR3 has 16 residues. J gave up 1 base and V 4 bases, and 5 bases lay outside the gene matches. Germline CDR1 is LGHNA and CDR2 is YNFKEQ. CDR3 protein: CASSPLAGGYSYEQYF. Here the CDR3 DNA reads TGTGCCAGCAGCCCCCTAGCGGGAGGGTATTCCTACGAGCAGTACTTC.

The V call is TRBV6-5, the J call TRBJ2-1; 8 bases are a match to TRBD2. In germline, CDR1 is MNHEY, CDR2 SVGAGI. This CDR3 spans 13 amino acids. V shed 8 bases, J shed 8 bases, and the junction held 8 bases outside the gene matches. The CDR3 bases are TGTGCCAGCGCGGCTCGGGGGGGGGATGAGCAGTTCTTC. Translation: CASAARGGDEQFF.

This clone was seen just once. The rearrangement uses TRBV5-1 and TRBJ2-3; TRBD1 agrees at 7 bases. J lost 3 bases, V lost 3 bases, and 1 base had no gene match. Germline lookup yields CDR1 SGHRS and CDR2 YFSETQ. The CDR3 has 13 residues. DNA for the CDR3: TGCGCCAGCAGCTCACAGGGGACAGATACGCAGTATTTT. Translation: CASSSQGTDTQYF.